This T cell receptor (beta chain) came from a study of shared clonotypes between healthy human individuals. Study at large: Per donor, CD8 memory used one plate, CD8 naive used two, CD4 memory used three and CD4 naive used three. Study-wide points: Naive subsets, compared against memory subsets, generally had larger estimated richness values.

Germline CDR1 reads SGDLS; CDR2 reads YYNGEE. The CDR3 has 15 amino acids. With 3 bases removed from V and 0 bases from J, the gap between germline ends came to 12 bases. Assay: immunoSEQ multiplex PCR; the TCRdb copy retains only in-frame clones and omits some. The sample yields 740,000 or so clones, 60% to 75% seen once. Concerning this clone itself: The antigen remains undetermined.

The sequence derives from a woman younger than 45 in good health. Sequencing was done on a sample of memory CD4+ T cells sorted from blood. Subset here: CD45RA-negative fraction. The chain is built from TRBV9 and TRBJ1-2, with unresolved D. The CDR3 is CASSATGATNYGYTF. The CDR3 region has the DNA TGTGCCAGCAGCGCAACGGGCGCGACTAACTATGGCTACACCTTC.